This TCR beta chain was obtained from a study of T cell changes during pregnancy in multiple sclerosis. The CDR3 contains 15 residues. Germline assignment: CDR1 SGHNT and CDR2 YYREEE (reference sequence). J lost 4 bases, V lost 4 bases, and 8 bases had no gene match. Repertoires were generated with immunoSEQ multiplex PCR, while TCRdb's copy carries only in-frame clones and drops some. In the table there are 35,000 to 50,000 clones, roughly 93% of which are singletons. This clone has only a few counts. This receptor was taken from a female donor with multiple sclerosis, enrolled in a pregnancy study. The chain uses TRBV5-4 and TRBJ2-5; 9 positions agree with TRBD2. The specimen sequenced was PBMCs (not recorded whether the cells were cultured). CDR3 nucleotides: TGTGCCAGCAGCCTAGGCGGGAGGGGGTCAGAGACCCAGTACTTC. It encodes CASSLGGRGSETQYF.